This note documents a single TCR beta chain sequence. The antigen it recognizes is unknown. It has no much larger one-base neighbor in the sample; base qualities were not kept. CDR1 and CDR2 are read off the germline V gene as MNHEY and SVGAGI. For this chain, trimming is 5 bases at the V end and 2 bases at the J end, and the number of junction bases without a gene match is 2. From its cysteine to its phenylalanine, the CDR3 spans 14 amino acids. Kept here is only the CDR3 DNA, which spans 42 bases and is read in frame from base 1. The method was the immunoSEQ multiplex PCR assay. For the multiplex PCR, a mixture combining 60 forward primers for TCR Vbeta segments and 13 reverse primers for TCR Jbeta segments was used. The CDR3 region of rearranged TCR beta genes was amplified from genomic DNA by a multiplex PCR assay. Amplified TCR beta libraries were sequenced as 87-base-pair reads on the Illumina HiSeq System. In the original analysis: A later analysis tallied around 82 million unique TCR beta chains across the 700 or so repertoires, and some 12 million of those chains were shared by two or more donors. Raw reads were error-corrected and collapsed into unique sequences with a nearest-neighbor algorithm that merged closely related sequences to remove PCR and sequencing errors. To assign V, D and J gene segments, CDR3 sequences were aligned to IMGT reference sequences. Each retained sequence needed at least a six-nucleotide match to both a V gene segment and a J gene segment. A rearrangement counted as productive if the CDR3 had no stop codons and remained in frame with V and J, and every other rearrangement counted as non-productive. Following IMGT convention, CDR3 was defined as the stretch from the second conserved V-encoded cysteine up to the conserved J-encoded phenylalanine. Sequences without an unambiguous match to a single V gene segment were excluded from the earlier analysis of 450 to 650 of the donors. In an earlier analysis of some 590 of the donors, a V segment was called functional when productive rearrangements were above 56.7%, and segregating when the standard deviation between donors exceeded 5%. To diagnose cytomegalovirus status from the catalog of TCR beta chain sequences, a statistical classification framework was built. In a later analysis, V and J genes were assigned by comparing TCR nucleotide sequences against IMGT/GENE-DB human TR gene sequences. A later analysis assigned CDR3 sequences and most-parsimonious VDJ recombination scenarios with the TCRdist pipeline. In a later analysis, each TCR beta chain was defined by its CDR3 amino acid sequence together with its V-gene family, and reads lacking a unique V-gene family were excluded. In a later analysis, around 600 highly shared, low-generation-probability nucleotide sequences were removed to address suspected cross-contamination and a sequencing artifact. In a later analysis, a clonal expansion index for each public chain was calculated from normalized within-repertoire ranks of inferred template counts. In a later analysis, generation probabilities were computed using a VDJ recombination model fitted to out-of-frame rearrangements, and the results were checked against IGoR. Hypergeometric tests were used in a later analysis to score TCR-TCR, TCR-HLA and TCR-CMV co-occurrence, with a repertoire-size bias correction applied to the TCR pairs. In a later analysis, false discovery rates were estimated by permuting HLA or CMV assignments 20 times. In a later analysis, co-occurring TCRs were grouped using DBSCAN, and TCRdist sequence similarity was added for clustering within HLA-allele-positive subsets. Repertoires with fewer than 30,000 or more than 120,000 public chains were left out of co-occurrence clustering, as were a handful of repertoires with anomalous nucleotide sharing. The table comes from immuneACCESS by way of TCRdb, which keeps in-frame sequences with V and J called. Part of the clones is missing from these tables; in studies checked, under half for an unresolved V gene and the rest for unknown reasons. The V and J calls and clone size are taken from that table; D and trimming were inferred from the DNA. This sample lists 200,000 to 300,000 clones; 78% were detected once. Approximately 0.47% of the sample is held by the ten biggest clonotypes.

The record originates from a study of cytomegalovirus exposure and HLA in healthy donors (dated by TCRdb to the late 2010s). At the level of the whole study: An earlier analysis of some 550 of the donors reported 250 to 350 Gb of sequence data and some 120 million unique TCR beta sequences from about 179 million T cells. Besides the first cohort of 666 subjects, a separate validation cohort made up of some 110 different subjects was used. Every repertoire in the discovery cohort had been generated on one and the same sequencing platform. An earlier analysis of around 640 of the donors used high-throughput TCR beta sequencing to judge whether each TCR beta V gene segment behaved as functional or pseudogenic. Because of strong linkage in the cohort, roughly five DR-DQ haplotypes were treated as single units for association and clustering. In a later genetic analysis, genome-wide SNP genotypes for about three fifths of the roughly 670 donors were used, and that subset was treated as a discovery cohort. Rather than using new phenotypic data, the later analysis identified candidate immune exposures from TCR beta sequences and from how often those sequences occurred across donors. The study used immunosequencing to profile the T cell repertoires of more than 650 subjects and linked those repertoires to cytomegalovirus serostatus. The genetic ancestry cluster associated with self-reported Caucasian donors included roughly 84% of the roughly 390 genotyped donors. HLA typing included class I and class II loci at four-digit resolution. To study patterns of TCR occurrence, a later analysis re-analyzed previously published TCR beta repertoires from around 700 donors and added high-resolution HLA genotyping. Roughly 300 gigabases of sequencing data and 75 million to 85 million unique TCR sequences made up an early release that covered approximately 700 HLA-typed donors. Donor age, sex, ethnicity and CMV serostatus were collected together with the repertoire data. The number of donors typed differed by locus, with roughly 620-630 for A, B, C, DRB1 and DQB1, over 500 for DQA1, 600 to 610 for DPA1, and 472 for DPB1. To predict cytomegalovirus infection status, the study brought together high-throughput TCR immunosequencing, statistical association of individual TCRs with disease status, and machine learning. Among some 400 genotyped donors of the cohort, an average of around 240,000 unique TCR beta nucleotide sequences were sequenced per donor, roughly 18% of them non-productive. The aim of the study was to test whether cataloging public T cell receptors could identify signatures of past pathogen exposure. Beyond this particular receptor, the publication reports: Over 15 rarely observed V segments, including chromosome 9 orphons, were excluded from the earlier analysis of some 590 of the donors because counts were too low. Most CMV-associated TCR beta chains appeared to be HLA-restricted in a later analysis, and the HLA associations seemed to be driven largely by CMV exposure. Because some donors lacked HLA typing at each locus, the association tests relied only on the typed subset. V-gene and J-gene trimming of TCR beta chains was associated with a missense DCLRE1C variant in a later genetic analysis, and the association was replicated in an independent cohort. This cohort had only TCR beta chains sequenced, and the lack of alpha or paired-chain data limited which features could be detected. Presence/absence analyses assumed roughly uniform sequencing depth across donors, an assumption that may not hold. Correlated functional status among segregating V segments might be attributable to linkage disequilibrium, but an unknown experimental factor could not be ruled out. Cytomegalovirus status was reported to be diagnosed by the classifier with high specificity and sensitivity in both the original and validation cohorts. When HLA alleles, especially DR and DQ, strongly co-occurred, TCR associations were difficult to assign to individual alleles. Compared with the approximately 720-donor mean, donors in an Asian-associated ancestry cluster had fewer N-insertions in productive TCRs, according to a later genetic analysis. A later analysis reported that several top co-occurrence clusters appeared linked to parvovirus B19, influenza, CMV and Epstein-Barr virus. In a later analysis, the rate of TCR association differed among HLA loci, with DRB1 alleles having the most associated TCRs and HLA-C alleles having the fewest. Some IMGT-functional V segments, including TRBV6-2 and TRBV6-3, could not be distinguished by the 87-base-pair reads and were therefore excluded. In an earlier analysis of 587 of the donors, most TCR beta V segments appeared in productive rearrangements about 87% or about 30% of the time, broadly matching IMGT annotations. A further reported finding was that TCR beta sequences accurately predicted the HLA-A and HLA-B alleles for most subjects in the first cohort. Compared with equally common non-associated chains, HLA-associated TCR beta chains in a later analysis were more clonally expanded and had lower generation probabilities. A later analysis associated some 17,000 TCR beta sequences with specific HLA alleles at a false discovery rate of 0.05. The authors suggested that the approach could potentially be generalized to other disease states and immunological phenotypes. A few of the identified cytomegalovirus-associated TCR beta chains were confirmed in vitro to be specific for cytomegalovirus antigens. Most TCR sequences were observed very rarely across donors, whereas some public TCRs were present in many individuals. A cluster of highly shared sequence variants was judged likely to be a technical artifact of the sequencing pipeline. CMV serostatus was the only immune exposure information available for the cohort. The study gave a list of about 170 TCR beta chains associated with cytomegalovirus.

In total, 630 or so healthy bone marrow donors made up the cohort. Cohort members were all nominally healthy when sampled, although unrecorded immune exposures were likely present. The donor was CMV seronegative and was included in the group of around 320 seronegative cohort members. Each donor provided a peripheral blood sample, and peripheral blood mononuclear cells were used for TCR beta sequencing. The Qiagen DNeasy Blood Extraction Kit was used to extract genomic DNA from the blood cell samples. The receptor comes from a boy younger than 18 in good health and CMV-seronegative. The rearranged chain carries TRBV6-5 and TRBJ1-1, and 10 bases in between align with TRBD1. The sample consisted of PBMCs. CDR3 loop: CASSVTGGNTEAFF. The nucleotide sequence is given as TGTGCCAGCAGTGTGACAGGGGGCAACACTGAAGCTTTCTTT.